These 29 T cell receptor beta chains were all obtained from the same sample, sequenced in a study of T cells after yellow fever vaccination. One entry per CDR3 protein, called by TCRdb with MiXCR from the 5' RACE reads. The sample has around 250,000 distinct CDR3 sequences; about 7% are singletons. This material consisted of CD4+ T cells sorted from PBMCs, taken 15 days after the yellow fever booster vaccination. Receptors were obtained from a man aged 30 to 45 who received the YFV17D yellow fever vaccine.

This clonotype appeared many times. V gene TRBV5-4 combines with J gene TRBJ2-1; D not resolved. CDR3 size: 13 residues. Germline CDR1 SGHNT, CDR2 YYREEE (reference sequence). Trimming took 1 base from V and 0 from J, leaving 2 bases between them. The CDR3 DNA is TGTGCCAGCAGCTTGCCCTCCTACAATGAGCAGTTCTTC. This translates into CASSLPSYNEQFF.

The rearrangement joins TRBV5-1 to TRBJ2-2; no firm D call. Germline CDR1 and CDR2: SGHRS and YFSETQ. V dropped 4 bases and J dropped 4 bases, with 11 bases sitting between them. This CDR3 has 14 amino acids. CDR3 residues: CASSVRVATGELFF. CDR3 DNA sequence: TGCGCCAGCAGCGTTAGGGTAGCCACCGGGGAGCTGTTTTTT.

This clonotype was picked up many times. V and J are TRBV29-1 and TRBJ2-2; a weak D match, TRBD2 (5 bases). There are 13 residues in the CDR3. CDR1 is SQVTM, CDR2 ANQGSEA, per germline. V gave up 7 bases and J gave up 2 bases, with 11 bases separating them. The CDR3 region is CSAVRGNTGELFF. CDR3 nucleotide sequence: TGCAGCGCTGTCCGGGGAAACACCGGGGAGCTGTTTTTT.

Many counts were recorded for this clonotype. The chain links TRBV7-7 to TRBJ2-7; 9 positions match TRBD2. Germline CDR1 and CDR2: SSHAT and FNYEAQ (reference sequence). CDR3 length equals 16 residues. Trimming removed 5 bases from V and 0 bases from J; junction bases left unmatched: 8. The CDR3 protein is CASSPLAGSSSYEQYF. CDR3 bases: TGTGCCAGCAGCCCCCTAGCGGGGTCGAGCTCCTACGAGCAGTACTTC.

This chain uses TRBV7-2 with TRBJ2-1; TRBD1 aligns across 10 bases. The CDR3 extends over 15 amino acids. The ends lost 3 bases at V and 10 bases at J; junction bases unmatched: 9. Germline-derived CDR1 and CDR2 are SGHTA and FQGNSA. The CDR3 region has the DNA TGTGCCAGCAGCTTTATCGACAGGGGGCGGGGGGAGCAGTTCTTC. Translated, it gives CASSFIDRGRGEQFF.

This clonotype was seen repeatedly, ten times or more. The V gene is TRBV10-3, the J gene TRBJ2-1; TRBD1 might be the D (6 bases). The V end was cut by 6 bases, the J end by 10 bases, with 13 bases between. This CDR3 is built from 12 residues. Looked up from germline, CDR1 is ENHRY and CDR2 is SYGVKD. Here the CDR3 reads CAISIQGSEQFF. The DNA of the CDR3 is TGTGCCATCAGCATACAGGGAAGCGAGCAGTTCTTC.

To note about this clonotype: At one end the junction does not follow the germline gene, possibly because of a read error. V gene TRBV15 combines with J gene TRBJ1-5; D not certain. Germline V lookup: CDR1 LNHNV, CDR2 YYDKDF (reference sequence). This CDR3 contains 14 residues. The chain's CDR3 is CGTSSLVSLGPQHF. CDR3 DNA: TGTGGCACCAGCAGCCTCGTATCCTTGGGCCCCCAGCATTTT.

The genes are TRBV12-3 or TRBV12-4 and TRBJ2-7, with 11 positions matching TRBD2. J lost 6 bases, V lost 5 bases, and 6 bases had no gene match. This CDR3 has 14 residues. The CDR3 sequence is CASSRLAGISEQYF. CDR3 sequence (DNA): TGTGCCAGCAGTAGACTAGCGGGAATCAGCGAGCAGTACTTC.

This clonotype showed up just a few times. The rearrangement links TRBV6-5 to TRBJ2-5, with a weak D call TRBD2 (5 bases). Trimming took off 5 bases at V and 6 bases at J, with 22 bases between the two ends. There are 16 residues in the CDR3. Germline CDR1 is MNHEY and CDR2 is SVGAGI. The CDR3 nucleotides read TGTGCCAGCAGTCCCCAGGACGGACGGAGGAGGCAGACCCAGTACTTC. Protein sequence: CASSPQDGRRRQTQYF.

This clonotype was counted many times. The chain links TRBV6-2 or TRBV6-3 to TRBJ2-3; 7 bases match TRBD1. This CDR3 contains 12 residues. Germline V CDR1 and CDR2: MNHEY, SVGEGT. The trim removed 3 bases at V and 13 bases at J, leaving 7 bases unmatched. DNA for the CDR3: TGTGCCAGCAGTTATTCGACAGGGTCGAAGTATTTT. It codes for CASSYSTGSKYF.

This clonotype has more than one count but fewer than ten. The chain joins TRBV10-3 to TRBJ2-3; TRBD1 matches at 9 bases. The germline CDR1 and CDR2 sequences are ENHRY and SYGVKD. The junction had 11 bases not matched to a gene; V was cut back by 2 bases and J by 2 bases. The CDR3 runs 18 residues. The CDR3 reads CAISEITGTGKSTDTQYF. The CDR3 DNA is TGTGCCATCAGTGAGATAACCGGGACAGGGAAGTCCACAGATACGCAGTATTTT.

This clonotype was seen only a few times. The rearrangement uses TRBV6-2 or TRBV6-3 and TRBJ2-3; D ambiguous. The CDR3 spans 13 residues. Per the germline V gene, CDR1 is MNHEY and CDR2 is SVGEGT. V gave up 6 bases and J gave up 12 bases, with 19 bases separating them. CDR3 sequence (DNA): TGTGCCAGCAGCACCCTATTGCGGCCGAATCAGTATTTT. Translation gives CASSTLLRPNQYF.

This clonotype was counted ten times or more. The chain has TRBV12-3 or TRBV12-4 and TRBJ2-7, with D possibly being TRBD2 (5 bases). There are 12 residues in the CDR3. Trimming removed 8 bases at V and 3 bases at J, with 11 bases between. DNA of the CDR3: TGTGCCAGCTCCGGACGGGACTACGAGCAGTACTTC. This encodes CASSGRDYEQYF.

This CDR3 is CAISELTGNTEAFF. The CDR3 DNA sequence: TGTGCCATCAGTGAGTTAACAGGGAACACTGAAGCTTTCTTT. V is TRBV10-3 and J is TRBJ1-1, with D possibly TRBD1 on 5 matching bases. Deletions cut 1 base from V and 1 base from J, with 7 bases between. CDR1 ENHRY and CDR2 SYGVKD come from the germline V gene. The CDR3 is made up of 14 amino acids.

The V call is TRBV3-1, the J call TRBJ1-5; D is uncertain. Germline V CDR1 and CDR2: LGHDT, YNNKEL (reference sequence). This CDR3 spans 14 amino acids. V was trimmed by 1 base and J by 3 bases, leaving 7 bases between them. CDR3 sequence (DNA): TGTGCCAGCAGCCAAGCAGGCTACAATCAGCCCCAGCATTTT. It codes for CASSQAGYNQPQHF.

The chain employs TRBV4-2 and TRBJ1-4; no definite D call. Germline-derived CDR1 and CDR2 are LGHNA and YNFKEQ. There are 15 residues in the CDR3. Trimming removed 7 bases at V and 2 bases at J, with 14 bases between. CDR3 amino acids: CASTTKRGTNEKLFF. CDR3 DNA: TGTGCCAGCACCACCAAGCGTGGGACTAATGAAAAACTGTTTTTT.

V and J are TRBV5-5 and TRBJ2-7; D not certain. Looked up from germline, CDR1 is SGHKS and CDR2 is YYEKEE (reference sequence). The CDR3 loop spans 14 amino acids. Deletions cut 1 base from V and 6 bases from J, with 14 bases between. The CDR3 coding sequence is TGTGCCAGCAGCTTGTTTGGGGAAGGACCCGAGCAGTACTTC. Translated, it gives CASSLFGEGPEQYF.

The chain joins TRBV20-1 to TRBJ2-5; D might be TRBD1 (5 bases). Germline assignment: CDR1 DFQATT and CDR2 SNEGSKA (reference sequence). This CDR3 spans 15 amino acids. V was cut by 0 bases and J by 1 base, with 12 bases left in between. The CDR3 DNA is TGCAGTGCTAGAGATGGAGACAGCGTCCAAGAGACCCAGTACTTC. This encodes CSARDGDSVQETQYF.

This clonotype was seen at least ten times. The rearrangement joins TRBV7-2 to TRBJ2-3; D is possibly TRBD2 (6 bases). The germline V gene has CDR1 SGHTA and CDR2 FQGNSA. CDR3 length: 16 residues. Trimming shortened V by 5 bases and J by 4 bases, and 19 bases separated the two germline ends. The DNA of the CDR3 is TGTGCCAGCAGCCTTCGGCGGGGTTACCGCTCAGATACGCAGTATTTT. As protein: CASSLRRGYRSDTQYF.

This clonotype was seen many times. CDR3 sequence (DNA): TGTGCCACCAGTCAATCAGATACGCAGTATTTT. Translation: CATSQSDTQYF. This rearrangement joins TRBV24-1 to TRBJ2-3; D is unresolved. Germline V CDR1 and CDR2: KGHDR, SFDVKD. The CDR3 spans 11 residues. V was pared by 6 bases and J by 4 bases, with 4 bases between.

The genes are TRBV4-2 and TRBJ1-2; 7 bases are shared with TRBD1. In germline, CDR1 is LGHNA, CDR2 YNFKEQ. Trimming cost V 3 bases and J 7 bases; bases outside gene matches: 8. This CDR3 has 14 residues. The CDR3 DNA reads TGTGCCAGCAGCCATCTTACAGGGGATCGTGGCTACACCTTC. This encodes CASSHLTGDRGYTF.

In its sample, this clonotype was seen many times. V usage is TRBV7-2 and J usage is TRBJ1-6, with 7 bases that match TRBD1. Germline V gene data show CDR1 as SGHTA and CDR2 as FQGNSA. Trimming removed 3 bases from V and 4 bases from J; junction bases left unmatched: 3. The CDR3 consists of 15 residues. This CDR3 reads CASSFVGQYNSPLHF. The CDR3 region has the DNA TGTGCCAGCAGCTTTGTGGGACAGTATAATTCACCCCTCCACTTT.

This clonotype has more than one count but fewer than ten. CDR3 in DNA: TGCAGCGTTGTGCTTCCGGGTAAAAGAAGCTCCTACGAGCAGTACTTC. Protein sequence: CSVVLPGKRSSYEQYF. The genes are TRBV29-1 and TRBJ2-7; D is ambiguous. The CDR3 length is 16 residues. V was shortened by 4 bases and J by 0 bases, with 19 bases between the two germline ends. Per germline, CDR1 SQVTM and CDR2 ANQGSEA.

This clonotype appeared many times. The chain carries TRBV12-3 or TRBV12-4 and TRBJ2-5; 9 bases are a match to TRBD2. V shed 7 bases, J shed 5 bases, and the junction held 8 bases outside the gene matches. The CDR3 contains 14 residues. DNA of the CDR3: TGTGCCAGCACCATCGGAGCGGGAGGTGAGACCCAGTACTTC. Amino acid sequence: CASTIGAGGETQYF.

This clonotype has just a few counts. The V call is TRBV20-1, the J call TRBJ2-1; D is perhaps TRBD2 (5 bases). The ends were cut back, 2 bases at V and 3 bases at J, with 14 bases in the middle. Germline V gives CDR1 DFQATT, CDR2 SNEGSKA (reference sequence). This CDR3 comprises 15 residues. CDR3 sequence: CSARLLLANYNEQFF. Here the CDR3 DNA reads TGCAGTGCTAGACTTCTCCTAGCCAACTACAATGAGCAGTTCTTC.

This clonotype appeared a few times. J is TRBJ2-1 and V is TRBV18; TRBD2 matches 8 bases. This CDR3 contains 17 residues. Germline V gives CDR1 KGHSH, CDR2 LQKENI. V trimming: 4 bases; J trimming: 6 bases; junction bases outside the gene matches: 14. The CDR3 is CASSRSVGSGSPNEQFF. CDR3 coding DNA: TGTGCCAGCTCACGGTCGGTCGGGAGCGGGAGCCCCAATGAGCAGTTCTTC.

This rearrangement joins TRBV7-2 to TRBJ2-3; 11 bases agree with TRBD2. CDR3 size: 17 residues. Germline assignment: CDR1 SGHTA and CDR2 FQGNSA. Losses at the gene ends were 5 bases for V and 2 bases for J; bases not matched to a gene: 9. CDR3 loop: CASSLGRGLAATDTQYF. CDR3 coding DNA: TGTGCCAGCAGCCTCGGGCGGGGACTAGCGGCCACAGATACGCAGTATTTT.

The table lists this clonotype with many counts. The V gene is TRBV9, the J gene TRBJ2-1; D is unresolved. Germline CDR1 and CDR2: SGDLS and YYNGEE. The CDR3 covers 14 residues. V was cut by 4 bases and J by 6 bases, with 14 bases left in between. CDR3 bases: TGTGCCAGCAGCTCCCATGTCTGGGGCAATGAGCAGTTCTTC. It translates to CASSSHVWGNEQFF.

This clonotype showed up just a few times. The rearrangement uses TRBV3-1 and TRBJ1-1, with D maybe TRBD1 (6 bases). CDR1 and CDR2 (germline): LGHDT, YNNKEL (reference sequence). This CDR3 is 13 amino acids long. Trimming pared 7 bases from V and 5 bases from J, leaving 14 bases between. In DNA, the CDR3 is TGTGCCAGCACCGGCAGGGGAAGTACTGAAGCTTTCTTT. Translating gives CASTGRGSTEAFF.